These 32 T cell receptor beta chains originate from one sample sequenced in a study of CD8 T cells in Susac syndrome. RNA amounts of about 0.5 to 1 ug underwent reverse transcription with random hexamers. TCRdb recomputed calls from the immunoSEQ multiplex PCR reads with MiXCR, one row per CDR3 protein. Of more than 150,000 distinct CDR3 sequences in the sample, about 96% were seen once. Sequenced input: CD4+ T cells from PBMCs. The receptors originated from a human donor with Susac syndrome.

This clonotype was recorded only once. The rearrangement joins TRBV5-4 to TRBJ2-5; D unresolved. The V gene lost 1 base and the J gene lost 5 bases, with 12 bases spanning the gap. Germline V gene lookup returns CDR1 SGHNT and CDR2 YYREEE (reference sequence). The CDR3 runs to 14 residues. This CDR3 reads CASSLPLKGETQYF. The CDR3 DNA follows: TGTGCCAGCAGCTTGCCTCTAAAAGGGGAGACCCAGTACTTC. The whole variable domain, filled in from reference TRBV5-4 and TRBJ2-5, reads ETGVTQSPTHLIKTRGQQVTLRCSSQSGHNTVSWYQQALGQGPQFIFQYYREEENGRGNFPPRFSGLQFPNYSSELNVNALELDDSALYLCASSLPLKGETQYFGPGTRLLVL.

This chain uses TRBV5-1 with TRBJ1-2; 9 bases align to TRBD1. This CDR3 is 15 amino acids long. The germline gives CDR1 SGHRS, CDR2 YFSETQ. Trimming took 4 bases from V and 6 from J; bases not matched to a gene: 10. The CDR3 here is CASSLGQGNLDGYTF. The CDR3 DNA follows: TGCGCCAGCAGCCTGGGACAGGGCAATCTTGATGGCTACACCTTC.

This chain joins TRBV20-1 and TRBJ1-2; weak D call: TRBD1 (5 bases). Trimming shortened V by 8 bases and J by 6 bases, and 13 bases separated the two germline ends. There are 11 residues in the CDR3. Germline V gene data show CDR1 as DFQATT and CDR2 as SNEGSKA (reference sequence). CDR3 amino acids: CSPGLGDGYTF. The DNA of the CDR3 is TGCAGTCCGGGACTGGGGGATGGCTACACCTTC.

This clonotype was recorded a few times. The chain employs TRBV27 and TRBJ2-6, with a tentative D call TRBD1 (5 bases). CDR1 is MNHEY and CDR2 is SMNVEV in the germline V gene (reference sequence). This CDR3 comprises 14 residues. Trimming shortened V by 4 bases and J by 3 bases, and 7 bases separated the two germline ends. The CDR3 protein is CASSSRGGANVLTF. CDR3 DNA: TGTGCCAGCAGTTCAAGGGGTGGGGCCAACGTCCTGACTTTC.

The genes are TRBV29-1 and TRBJ2-7; 9 nucleotides agree with TRBD2. The trim removed 4 bases at V and 4 bases at J, leaving 5 bases unmatched. The CDR3 loop spans 13 amino acids. Germline loops: CDR1 SQVTM, CDR2 ANQGSEA. The CDR3 DNA sequence: TGCAGCGTTGCCATAGCGGGAGCGTACGAGCAGTACTTC. Protein product: CSVAIAGAYEQYF.

The chain recombines TRBV20-1 with TRBJ2-1; TRBD2 matches 11 bases. The V and J ends lost 5 bases and 7 bases, in that order; junction bases with no gene match: 7. This CDR3 contains 14 residues. Germline V gives CDR1 DFQATT, CDR2 SNEGSKA (reference sequence). The CDR3 bases are TGCAGTGCTCCTAGCGGGAGGTCCAGGAATGAGCAGTTCTTC. Translated: CSAPSGRSRNEQFF.

The V gene is TRBV19, the J gene TRBJ1-2; no clear D. This CDR3 contains 11 residues. V lost 2 bases and J lost 6, with 4 bases in between. Germline CDR1 and CDR2: LNHDA and SQIVND (reference sequence). CDR3 loop: CASSIHHGYTF. The CDR3, as DNA: TGTGCCAGTAGTATACACCATGGCTACACCTTC.

This chain links TRBV11-2 with TRBJ2-7; D is perhaps TRBD2 (6 bases). Germline V gene sequence: CDR1 SGHAT, CDR2 FQNNGV. CDR3 size: 15 residues. V shed 2 bases and J shed 2 bases, with 13 bases lying between them. The DNA for the CDR3 is TGTGCCAGCAGCTTACTAAGCGCGGGGCCCTACGAGCAGTACGTC. It yields the protein CASSLLSAGPYEQYV.

The chain uses TRBV7-8 and TRBJ2-7, with 7 nucleotides matching TRBD1. The CDR3 runs to 14 residues. Germline assignment: CDR1 SGHVS and CDR2 FQNEAQ. Trimming took 2 bases from V and 4 from J; bases not matched to a gene: 5. The CDR3 DNA sequence: TGTGCCAGCAGCTTATCGGAGACAGGGTACGAGCAGTACGTC. It translates to CASSLSETGYEQYV.

The chain is built from TRBV7-2 and TRBJ2-1; TRBD2 is a possible D gene (6 bases). The CDR3 contains 13 residues. The V end lost 1 base, the J end lost 8 bases, and 9 bases lay between the germline ends. From germline, CDR1 is SGHTA and CDR2 FQGNSA. The CDR3 reads CASSLGLEYEQFF. CDR3 nucleotide sequence: TGTGCCAGCAGCTTAGGACTAGAGTATGAGCAGTTCTTC.

The chain recombines TRBV15 with TRBJ2-1; 7 bases align to TRBD1. There are 17 residues in the CDR3. Germline V gene sequence: CDR1 LNHNV, CDR2 YYDKDF (reference sequence). J gave up 8 bases and V 1 base, and 14 bases lay outside the gene matches. CDR3 loop: CATSRGSRAGGRDEQFF. The CDR3 DNA reads TGTGCCACCAGCAGAGGATCAAGGGCAGGGGGTAGAGATGAGCAGTTCTTC.

The CDR3 sequence is CASSFEGNYGYTF. The CDR3 coding sequence is TGTGCCAGCAGTTTTGAGGGTAACTATGGCTACACCTTC. V is TRBV27 and J is TRBJ1-2; the D is unclear. The CDR3 extends over 13 amino acids. Germline V gene data show CDR1 as MNHEY and CDR2 as SMNVEV (reference sequence). V was clipped by 3 bases and J by 1 base, with 6 bases between them.

The genes are TRBV6-5 and TRBJ1-5; D perhaps matches TRBD1 (5 bases). The germline CDR1 and CDR2 sequences are MNHEY and SVGAGI. V lost 6 bases, J lost 9 bases, and 21 bases lay in between. There are 15 residues in the CDR3. The CDR3 region has the DNA TGTGCCAGCAGGCCGACAGCTTTCCAATCAGTGCCCCAGCATTTT. It yields the protein CASRPTAFQSVPQHF.

This chain uses TRBV7-9 with TRBJ2-7; TRBD1 might be the D (6 bases). CDR1 is SEHNR, CDR2 FQNEAQ, per germline (reference sequence). Trimming stripped 10 bases from V and 0 bases from J, with 13 bases between. This CDR3 comprises 13 residues. The CDR3 reads CATARDNSYEQYF. The CDR3 DNA reads as TGTGCCACCGCACGGGACAACTCCTACGAGCAGTACTTC. The full variable domain, rest sourced from reference TRBV7-9 and TRBJ2-7, is DTGVSQNPRHKITKRGQNVTFRCDPISEHNRLYWYRQTLGQGPEFLTYFQNEAQLEKSRLLSDRFSAERPKGSFSTLEIQRTEQGDSAMYLCATARDNSYEQYFGPGTRLTVT.

This chain uses TRBV29-1 with TRBJ1-1, with unresolved D. V shed 4 bases and J shed 0 bases, with 6 bases lying between them. This CDR3 is built from 12 residues. Germline V gives CDR1 SQVTM, CDR2 ANQGSEA. DNA for the CDR3: TGCAGCGTTGGGGGAGTGAACACTGAAGCTTTCTTT. Its protein product is CSVGGVNTEAFF.

The chain carries TRBV20-1 and TRBJ1-6; the D gene is possibly TRBD1 (6 bases). V was clipped by 4 bases and J by 7 bases, with 14 bases between them. CDR1 is DFQATT and CDR2 is SNEGSKA in the germline V gene (reference sequence). The CDR3 consists of 14 residues. As DNA, the CDR3 is TGCAGTGCTAAAAGGACAGCCTCGAATTCACCCCTCCACTTT. This codes for CSAKRTASNSPLHF.

The CDR3 coding sequence is TGCAGCGCCCAGGGGGGTGGGTACGAGCAGTACTTC. Translated: CSAQGGGYEQYF. V gene TRBV29-1 combines with J gene TRBJ2-7; the D gene is possibly TRBD1 (7 bases). This CDR3 contains 12 residues. V lost 7 bases to trimming and J lost 4 bases, with 14 bases between them. Germline CDR1 SQVTM, CDR2 ANQGSEA.

This clonotype appeared once. In DNA, the CDR3 is TGTGCCACCAGCAGGCGGGACAGGGGCACAGATACGCAGTATTTT. The encoded protein is CATSRRDRGTDTQYF. The chain couples TRBV15 to TRBJ2-3; 9 bases are shared with TRBD1. This CDR3 has 15 amino acids. Germline-derived CDR1 and CDR2 are LNHNV and YYDKDF (reference sequence). V lost 3 bases, J lost 1 base, and 2 bases stayed unmatched. The full variable domain, with the rest looked up from reference TRBV15 and TRBJ2-3, is DAMVIQNPRYQVTQFGKPVTLSCSQTLNHNVMYWYQQKSSQAPKLLFHYYDKDFNNEADTPDNFQSRRPNTSFCFLDIRSPGLGDTAMYLCATSRRDRGTDTQYFGPGTRLTVL.

V usage is TRBV27 and J usage is TRBJ1-1; no definite D call. Germline-derived CDR1 and CDR2 are MNHEY and SMNVEV (reference sequence). The length of the CDR3 is 15 residues. Trimming took 3 bases from V and 0 from J, leaving 11 bases between them. CDR3: CASSLSGIMNTEAFF. CDR3 bases: TGTGCCAGCAGTTTGTCGGGAATCATGAACACTGAAGCTTTCTTT.

The V and J genes are TRBV30 and TRBJ2-3, with no clear D. The CDR3 is 15 amino acids. Trimming took off 0 bases at V and 2 bases at J, with 12 bases between the two ends. Germline-derived CDR1 and CDR2 are GTSNPN and SVGIG (reference sequence). This CDR3 reads CAWSVSVGHTDTQYF. DNA of the CDR3: TGTGCCTGGAGTGTCTCAGTAGGCCACACAGATACGCAGTATTTT.

The J gene is TRBJ2-1, the V gene TRBV25-1; no firm D call. This CDR3 comprises 12 residues. Trimming removed 6 bases at V and 4 bases at J, with 7 bases between. CDR1 and CDR2 (germline): MGHDK, SYGVNS. The CDR3 coding sequence is TGTGCCAGCAGGGGATCGTACAATGAGCAGTTCTTC. Translation gives CASRGSYNEQFF.

V usage is TRBV5-1 and J usage is TRBJ1-6; D is unclear. The CDR3 length is 12 residues. The germline V gene encodes CDR1 SGHRS and CDR2 YFSETQ. Trimming stripped 0 bases from V and 10 bases from J, with 5 bases between. The CDR3 nucleotides are TGCGCCAGCAGCTTGGGAGGCTCACCCCTCCACTTT. Its translation: CASSLGGSPLHF.

In DNA form, the CDR3 reads TGTGCCAGCAGCCCCAGACTAGCGGGGAGTGGGAATGAGCAGTTCTTC. Translated, it gives CASSPRLAGSGNEQFF. This chain uses TRBV11-2 with TRBJ2-1; 11 bases line up with TRBD2. Germline V lookup: CDR1 SGHAT, CDR2 FQNNGV. Trimming cost V 5 bases and J 7 bases; bases outside gene matches: 10. This CDR3 has 16 residues.

The chain is built from TRBV7-9 and TRBJ1-2; 7 nucleotides align to TRBD1. This CDR3 has 14 amino acids. CDR1 is SEHNR and CDR2 is FQNEAQ in the germline V gene (reference sequence). The ends lost 5 bases at V and 4 bases at J; junction bases unmatched: 7. CDR3 loop: CASSRQGGGYGYTF. DNA of the CDR3: TGTGCCAGCAGCAGACAGGGAGGCGGCTATGGCTACACCTTC.

The table lists this clonotype with a count of one. The chain employs TRBV2 and TRBJ1-4; D gene uncertain. Trimming took off 4 bases at V and 7 bases at J, with 13 bases between the two ends. Germline values: CDR1 SNHLY, CDR2 FYNNEI. The CDR3 sequence is 14 residues long. The CDR3 region has the DNA TGTGCCAGCAGTGTGGGGTTGCTCGCTGAAAAACTGTTTTTT. As protein: CASSVGLLAEKLFF. The entire variable domain, with the rest obtained from reference TRBV2 and TRBJ1-4, is as follows: EPEVTQTPSHQVTQMGQEVILRCVPISNHLYFYWYRQILGQKVEFLVSFYNNEISEKSEIFDDQFSVERPDGSNFTLKIRSTKLEDSAMYFCASSVGLLAEKLFFGSGTQLSVL.

V is TRBV12-3 or TRBV12-4 and J is TRBJ2-1, with a possible D match to TRBD2 (5 bases). V gave up 1 base and J gave up 1 base, with 8 bases separating them. The CDR3 loop spans 15 amino acids. For the CDR3, the DNA is TGTGCCAGCAGTTTAGGGCGGGTGTCCTACAATGAGCAGTTCTTC. This translates into CASSLGRVSYNEQFF.

The chain has TRBV6-2 or TRBV6-3 and TRBJ2-2; D is unclear. From germline, CDR1 is MNHEY and CDR2 SVGEGT. The CDR3 is 14 residues long. Deletions cut 6 bases from V and 3 bases from J, with 11 bases between. The CDR3 reads CASRFGSYTGELFF. Written as DNA, the CDR3 is TGTGCCAGCAGATTCGGGTCCTACACCGGGGAGCTGTTTTTT.

The chain combines TRBV20-1 with TRBJ1-4; no firm D call. This CDR3 is 11 amino acids long. Germline V lookup: CDR1 DFQATT, CDR2 SNEGSKA (reference sequence). The germline V and J ends were trimmed by 0 bases and 8 bases, with 4 bases remaining between them. CDR3 DNA sequence: TGCAGTGCTAGAGATAGGGAAAAACTGTTTTTT. As protein: CSARDREKLFF.

The chain is built from TRBV20-1 and TRBJ2-2; 7 bases line up with TRBD1. The germline CDR1 and CDR2 sequences are DFQATT and SNEGSKA (reference sequence). V shed 4 bases, J shed 6 bases, and the junction held 2 bases outside the gene matches. The CDR3 runs to 12 residues. The DNA of the CDR3 is TGCAGTGCTATTCAGGGGGCCGGGGAGCTGTTTTTT. As protein: CSAIQGAGELFF.

V usage is TRBV6-5 and J usage is TRBJ2-7, with D perhaps given as TRBD1 or TRBD2 (7 bases each). The germline CDR1 and CDR2 sequences are MNHEY and SVGAGI. CDR3 size: 13 residues. V lost 10 bases and J lost 3, with 16 bases in between. For the CDR3, the DNA is TGTGCCAACCAGCGGGACAGCAACTACGAGCAGTACGTC. Encoded protein: CANQRDSNYEQYV.

In its sample, this clonotype was seen once. The chain combines TRBV5-6 with TRBJ2-5; TRBD2 aligns across 9 bases. The germline V gene encodes CDR1 SGHDT and CDR2 YYEEEE. This CDR3 has 15 residues. Trimming removed 2 bases from V and 5 bases from J; junction bases left unmatched: 7. As DNA, the CDR3 is TGTGCCAGCAGCTTAGACCAGCGGGGGGAGGAGACCCAGTACTTC. Its protein product is CASSLDQRGEETQYF.

The CDR3 nucleotides read TGCAGTGCTAGAATGGAAAACACCGGGGAGCTGTTTTTT. Protein sequence: CSARMENTGELFF. J is TRBJ2-2 and V is TRBV20-1; D gene uncertain. Germline V gene data show CDR1 as DFQATT and CDR2 as SNEGSKA (reference sequence). Trimming removed 2 bases from V and 2 bases from J, with 6 bases in between. The CDR3 sequence is 13 residues long.